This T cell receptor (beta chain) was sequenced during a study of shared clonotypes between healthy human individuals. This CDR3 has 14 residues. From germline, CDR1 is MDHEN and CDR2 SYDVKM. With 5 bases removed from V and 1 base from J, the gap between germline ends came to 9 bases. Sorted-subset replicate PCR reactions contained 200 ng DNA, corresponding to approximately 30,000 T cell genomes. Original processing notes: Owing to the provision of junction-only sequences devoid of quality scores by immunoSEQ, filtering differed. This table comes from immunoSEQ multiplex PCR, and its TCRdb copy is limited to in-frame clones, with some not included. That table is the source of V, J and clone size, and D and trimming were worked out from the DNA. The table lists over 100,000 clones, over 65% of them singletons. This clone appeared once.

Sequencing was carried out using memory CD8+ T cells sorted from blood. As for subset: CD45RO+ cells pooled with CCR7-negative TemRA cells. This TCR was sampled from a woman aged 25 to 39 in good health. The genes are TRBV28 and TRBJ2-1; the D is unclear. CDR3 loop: CASSPVWSYNEQFF. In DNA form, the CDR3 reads TGTGCCAGCAGTCCGGTTTGGTCCTACAATGAGCAGTTCTTC.